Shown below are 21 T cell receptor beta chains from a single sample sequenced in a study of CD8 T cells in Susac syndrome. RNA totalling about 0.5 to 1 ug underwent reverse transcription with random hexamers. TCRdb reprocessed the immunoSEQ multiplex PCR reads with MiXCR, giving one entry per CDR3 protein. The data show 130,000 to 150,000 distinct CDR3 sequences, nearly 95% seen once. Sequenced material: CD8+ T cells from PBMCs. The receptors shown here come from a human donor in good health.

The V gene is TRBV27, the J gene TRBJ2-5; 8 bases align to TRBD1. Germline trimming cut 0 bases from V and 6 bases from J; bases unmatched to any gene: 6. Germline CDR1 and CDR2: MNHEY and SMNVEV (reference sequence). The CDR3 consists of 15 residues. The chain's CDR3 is CASSLSSGQVKTQYF. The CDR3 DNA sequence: TGTGCCAGCAGTTTATCTTCGGGACAGGTGAAGACCCAGTACTTC.

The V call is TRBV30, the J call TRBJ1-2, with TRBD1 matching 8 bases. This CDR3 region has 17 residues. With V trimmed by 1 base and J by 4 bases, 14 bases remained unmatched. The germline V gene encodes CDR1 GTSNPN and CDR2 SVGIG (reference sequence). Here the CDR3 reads CAWSGQSEQGGTYGYTF. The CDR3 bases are TGTGCCTGGAGTGGCCAATCGGAACAGGGGGGAACCTATGGCTACACCTTC.

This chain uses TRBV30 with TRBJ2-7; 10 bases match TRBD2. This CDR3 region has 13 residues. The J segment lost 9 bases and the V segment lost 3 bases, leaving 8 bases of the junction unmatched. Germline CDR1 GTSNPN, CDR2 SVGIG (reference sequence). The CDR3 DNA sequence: TGTGCCTGGAGCGTTGGAGCGGGAGGGGGGCAGTACTTC. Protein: CAWSVGAGGGQYF.

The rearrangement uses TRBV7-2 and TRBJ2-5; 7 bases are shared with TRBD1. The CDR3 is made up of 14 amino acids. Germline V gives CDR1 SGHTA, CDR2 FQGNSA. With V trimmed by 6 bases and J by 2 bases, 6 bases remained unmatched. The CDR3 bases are TGTGCCAGCAGACCCCGGGACAGACAAGAGACCCAGTACTTC. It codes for CASRPRDRQETQYF.

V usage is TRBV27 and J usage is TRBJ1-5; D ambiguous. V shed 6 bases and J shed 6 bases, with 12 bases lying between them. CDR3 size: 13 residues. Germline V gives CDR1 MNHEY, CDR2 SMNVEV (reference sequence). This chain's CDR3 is CASRVGVAQPQHF. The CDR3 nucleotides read TGTGCCAGCAGAGTTGGGGTTGCTCAGCCCCAGCATTTT.

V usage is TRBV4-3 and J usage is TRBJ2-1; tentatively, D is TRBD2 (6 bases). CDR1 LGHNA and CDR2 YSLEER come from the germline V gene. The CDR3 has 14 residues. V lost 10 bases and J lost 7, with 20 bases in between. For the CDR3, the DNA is TGCGCCACCTCCCGGGAGCTAGGCAGTAATGAGCAGTTCTTC. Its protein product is CATSRELGSNEQFF.

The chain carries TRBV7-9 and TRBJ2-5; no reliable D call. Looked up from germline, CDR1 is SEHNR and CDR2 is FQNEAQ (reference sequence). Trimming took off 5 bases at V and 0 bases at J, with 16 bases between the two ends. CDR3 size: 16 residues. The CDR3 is CASSHTLAEHQETQYF. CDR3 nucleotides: TGTGCCAGCAGCCATACGCTGGCGGAACACCAAGAGACCCAGTACTTC.

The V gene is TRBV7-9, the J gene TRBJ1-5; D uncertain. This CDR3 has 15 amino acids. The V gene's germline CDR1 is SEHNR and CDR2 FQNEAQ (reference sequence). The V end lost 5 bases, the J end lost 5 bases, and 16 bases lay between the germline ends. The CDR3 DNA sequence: TGTGCCAGCAGCCACTCTCAACAGCACTATCAGCCCCAGCATTTT. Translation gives CASSHSQQHYQPQHF.

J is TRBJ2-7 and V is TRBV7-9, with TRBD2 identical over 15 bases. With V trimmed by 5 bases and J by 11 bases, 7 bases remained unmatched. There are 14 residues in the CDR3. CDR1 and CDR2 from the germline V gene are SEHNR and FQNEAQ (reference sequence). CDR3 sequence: CASSSGLAGGLEYF. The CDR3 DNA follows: TGTGCCAGCAGCAGCGGACTAGCGGGAGGGTTGGAGTACTTC.

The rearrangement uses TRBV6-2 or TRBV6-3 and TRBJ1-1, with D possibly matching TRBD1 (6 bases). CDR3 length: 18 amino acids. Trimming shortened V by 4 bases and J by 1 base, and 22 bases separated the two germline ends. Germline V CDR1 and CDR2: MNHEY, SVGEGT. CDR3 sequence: CASSWTVSQRLGNTEAFF. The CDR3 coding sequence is TGTGCCAGCAGTTGGACAGTCTCCCAGCGTCTAGGGAACACTGAAGCTTTCTTT.

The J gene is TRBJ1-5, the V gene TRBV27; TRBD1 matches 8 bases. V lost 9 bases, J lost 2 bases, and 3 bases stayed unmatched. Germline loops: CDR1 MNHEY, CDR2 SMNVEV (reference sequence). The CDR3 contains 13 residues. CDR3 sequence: CASADRGNQPQHF. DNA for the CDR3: TGTGCCAGTGCGGACAGGGGCAATCAGCCCCAGCATTTT.

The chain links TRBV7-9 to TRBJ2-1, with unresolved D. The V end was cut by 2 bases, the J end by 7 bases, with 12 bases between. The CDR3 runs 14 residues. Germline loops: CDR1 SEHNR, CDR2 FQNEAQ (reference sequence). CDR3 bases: TGTGCCAGCAGCTTATCCCGGGCCCCTAATGAGCAGTTCTTC. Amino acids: CASSLSRAPNEQFF.

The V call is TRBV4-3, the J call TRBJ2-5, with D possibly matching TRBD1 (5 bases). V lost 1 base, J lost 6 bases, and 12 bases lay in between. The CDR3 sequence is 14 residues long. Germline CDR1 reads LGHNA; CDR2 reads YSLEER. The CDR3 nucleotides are TGCGCCAGCAGCCAAGCCCAGGGTTCGCAGACCCAGTACTTC. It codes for CASSQAQGSQTQYF.

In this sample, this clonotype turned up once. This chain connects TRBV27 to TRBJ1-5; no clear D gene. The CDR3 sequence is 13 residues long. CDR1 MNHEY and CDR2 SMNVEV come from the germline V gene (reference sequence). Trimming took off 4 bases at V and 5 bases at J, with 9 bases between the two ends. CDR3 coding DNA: TGTGCCAGCAGTTACGGGCCGCATCAGCCCCAGCATTTT. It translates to CASSYGPHQPQHF.

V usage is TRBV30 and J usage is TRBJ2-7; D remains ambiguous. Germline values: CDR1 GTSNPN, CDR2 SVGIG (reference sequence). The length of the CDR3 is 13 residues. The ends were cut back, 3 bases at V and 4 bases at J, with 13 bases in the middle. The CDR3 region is CAWRTWDEYEQYF. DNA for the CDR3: TGTGCCTGGAGAACCTGGGATGAATACGAGCAGTACTTC.

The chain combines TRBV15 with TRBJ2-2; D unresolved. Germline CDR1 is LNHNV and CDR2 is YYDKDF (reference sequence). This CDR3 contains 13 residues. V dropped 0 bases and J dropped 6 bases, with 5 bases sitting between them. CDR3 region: CATSRDPAGELFF. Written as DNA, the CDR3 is TGTGCCACCAGCAGAGACCCAGCCGGGGAGCTGTTTTTT.

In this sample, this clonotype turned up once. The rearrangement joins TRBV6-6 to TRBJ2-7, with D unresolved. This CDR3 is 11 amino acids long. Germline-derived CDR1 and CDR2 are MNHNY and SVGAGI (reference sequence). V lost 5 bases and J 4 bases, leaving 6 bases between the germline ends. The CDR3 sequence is CASSVMYEQYF. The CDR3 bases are TGTGCCAGCAGTGTTATGTACGAGCAGTACTTC.

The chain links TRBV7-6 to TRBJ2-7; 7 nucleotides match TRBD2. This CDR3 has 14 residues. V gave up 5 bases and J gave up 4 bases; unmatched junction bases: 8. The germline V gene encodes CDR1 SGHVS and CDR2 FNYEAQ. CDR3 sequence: CASSDTSVLYEQYF. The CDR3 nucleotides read TGTGCCAGCAGCGACACTAGCGTTTTGTACGAGCAGTACTTC.

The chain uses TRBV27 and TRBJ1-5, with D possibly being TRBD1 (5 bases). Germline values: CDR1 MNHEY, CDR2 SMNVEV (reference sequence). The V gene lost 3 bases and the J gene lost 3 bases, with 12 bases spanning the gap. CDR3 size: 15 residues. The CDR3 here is CASSLLSGNNQPQHF. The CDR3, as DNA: TGTGCCAGCAGTTTGCTTTCAGGGAACAATCAGCCCCAGCATTTT.

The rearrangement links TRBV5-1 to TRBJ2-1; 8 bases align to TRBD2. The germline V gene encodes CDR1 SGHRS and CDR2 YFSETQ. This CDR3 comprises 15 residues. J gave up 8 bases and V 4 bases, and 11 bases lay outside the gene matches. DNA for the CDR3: TGCGCCAGCAGCGTGCCGGGACTAGATCTCGATGAGCAGTTCTTC. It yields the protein CASSVPGLDLDEQFF.

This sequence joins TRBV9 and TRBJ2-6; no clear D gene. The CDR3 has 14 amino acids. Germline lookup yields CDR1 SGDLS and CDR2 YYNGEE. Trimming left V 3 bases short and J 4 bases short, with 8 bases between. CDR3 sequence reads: CASSAKVGANVLTF. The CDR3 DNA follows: TGTGCCAGCAGCGCCAAGGTCGGGGCCAACGTCCTGACTTTC. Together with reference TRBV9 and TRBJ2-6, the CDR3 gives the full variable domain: DSGVTQTPKHLITATGQRVTLRCSPRSGDLSVYWYQQSLDQGLQFLIQYYNGEERAKGNILERFSAQQFPDLHSELNLSSLELGDSALYFCASSAKVGANVLTFGAGSRLTVL.